The 32 T cell receptor beta chains presented below share a single source sample, sequenced in a study of shared clonotypes between healthy human individuals. Profiled with immunoSEQ multiplex PCR; TCRdb holds only in-frame clones, not every one. The data contain some 2,500,000 clones, roughly 93% of them singletons. The sequenced sample consisted of naive CD4+ T cells from PBMCs. Subset indicated: CD45RA+ positively selected. These receptor sequences come from a man younger than 35 in good health. Some clones in this sample may be carry-over from other donors' samples.

This chain links TRBV5-1 with TRBJ2-5, with 11 nucleotides matching TRBD2. J was trimmed by 2 bases and V by 0 bases; bases with no gene match: 15. Germline V gene sequence: CDR1 SGHRS, CDR2 YFSETQ. This CDR3 has 20 residues. This chain's CDR3 is CASSLVGGHLAGGGQETQYF. CDR3 sequence (DNA): TGCGCCAGCAGCTTGGTCGGGGGCCACCTAGCGGGAGGAGGACAAGAGACCCAGTACTTC.

This chain uses TRBV5-5 with TRBJ1-3; possibly TRBD1 for D (5 bases). Germline CDR1 reads SGHKS; CDR2 reads YYEKEE (reference sequence). V lost 4 bases to trimming and J lost 4 bases, with 15 bases between them. The length of the CDR3 is 15 residues. In nucleotides, the CDR3 is TGTGCCAGCAGCAAAGCCGAGGGGACCGGAAACACCATATATTTT. This encodes CASSKAEGTGNTIYF.

The chain uses TRBV4-3 and TRBJ2-5; the match to TRBD2 covers 14 bases. J lost 5 bases, V lost 1 base, and 9 bases had no gene match. The CDR3 consists of 18 residues. CDR1 LGHNA and CDR2 YSLEER come from the germline V gene. The CDR3 spells CASSQGRLAGGPRETQYF. The CDR3 DNA is TGCGCCAGCAGCCAAGGTAGACTAGCGGGAGGGCCTCGGGAGACCCAGTACTTC.

The chain employs TRBV5-6 and TRBJ2-1, with TRBD2 matching 7 bases. V trimming: 1 base; J trimming: 4 bases; junction bases outside the gene matches: 11. CDR3 size: 17 residues. Germline CDR1 reads SGHDT; CDR2 reads YYEEEE. CDR3 loop: CASSLWTGGSEYNEQFF. The CDR3 DNA follows: TGTGCCAGCAGCTTGTGGACCGGCGGGAGTGAATACAATGAGCAGTTCTTC.

This clone has just a few counts. The junction does not match germline at one end; this may be a read error. V is TRBV28 and J is TRBJ2-7; the D gene is possibly TRBD2 (6 bases). The CDR3 has 13 amino acids. Germline V CDR1 and CDR2: MDHEN, SYDVKM. In DNA form, the CDR3 reads TGTGCCAGCAGTTTAGCGGCTAGCGTTGTGGCCGTGTTC. Its protein product is CASSLAASVVAVF.

The V gene is TRBV6-6, the J gene TRBJ2-5; D ambiguous. Matching the DNA end better, TRBJ2-7 makes the J call doubtful. Germline V lookup: CDR1 MNHNY, CDR2 SVGAGI (reference sequence). The CDR3 totals 11 residues. The DNA for the CDR3 is TGTGCCACCAGCAGGTCCTACGAGCAGTACTTC. It codes for CATSRSYEQYF.

As concerns this clone: Other nucleotide sequences from this sample produce the same CDR3. The chain employs TRBV5-4 and TRBJ2-4; unclear D gene. Trimming left V 1 base short and J 1 base short, with 9 bases between. CDR3 length: 15 amino acids. Looked up from germline, CDR1 is SGHNT and CDR2 is YYREEE (reference sequence). This CDR3 reads CASSLSGSAKNIQYF. Written as DNA, the CDR3 is TGTGCCAGCAGCTTGTCTGGGTCCGCCAAAAACATTCAGTACTTC. Full variable domain (missing parts from reference TRBV5-4 and TRBJ2-4): ETGVTQSPTHLIKTRGQQVTLRCSSQSGHNTVSWYQQALGQGPQFIFQYYREEENGRGNFPPRFSGLQFPNYSSELNVNALELDDSALYLCASSLSGSAKNIQYFGAGTRLSVL.

Comments on this clone: Other DNA sequences in the sample encode the same CDR3. The genes are TRBV30 and TRBJ2-5; D possibly corresponds to TRBD2 (5 bases). Looked up from germline, CDR1 is GTSNPN and CDR2 is SVGIG (reference sequence). The CDR3 is 12 amino acids. Trimming removed 1 base at V and 4 bases at J, with 7 bases between. CDR3 amino acids: CAWSGGPETQYF. CDR3 nucleotide sequence: TGTGCCTGGAGTGGCGGGCCAGAGACCCAGTACTTC. Together with reference TRBV30 and TRBJ2-5, the CDR3 gives the full variable domain: SQTIHQWPATLVQPVGSPLSLECTVEGTSNPNLYWYRQAAGRGLQLLFYSVGIGQISSEVPQNLSASRPQDRQFILSSKKLLLSDSGFYLCAWSGGPETQYFGPGTRLLVL.

The chain employs TRBV7-3 and TRBJ1-3; no definite D call. Germline CDR1 is SGHTA and CDR2 is FQGTGA. V gave up 4 bases and J gave up 4 bases, with 11 bases separating them. The CDR3 consists of 14 residues. The CDR3 nucleotides read TGTGCCAGCAGCTCACCAGCCGAGGGAAACACCATATATTTT. Encoded protein: CASSSPAEGNTIYF.

The genes are TRBV10-3 and TRBJ1-5, with D possibly being TRBD1 (6 bases). This CDR3 comprises 14 residues. Trimming took 6 bases from V and 6 from J, leaving 15 bases between them. Germline V gene lookup returns CDR1 ENHRY and CDR2 SYGVKD. DNA for the CDR3: TGTGCCATCAGCGGGGGGCGCGTTGCTCAGCCCCAGCATTTT. It translates to CAISGGRVAQPQHF.

This clone was recorded once. The gene calls are TRBV5-1 and TRBJ2-1, with TRBD2 matching 9 bases. There are 16 residues in the CDR3. Germline V gene data show CDR1 as SGHRS and CDR2 as YFSETQ. V trimming: 0 bases; J trimming: 6 bases; junction bases outside the gene matches: 7. The CDR3 coding sequence is TGCGCCAGCAGCTTGGTGGGTAGCGGGAGTAGCAATGAGCAGTTCTTC. It codes for CASSLVGSGSSNEQFF.

On this clone: One junction end does not reproduce the germline sequence, and a read error may be involved. The J gene is TRBJ2-1, the V gene TRBV6-5; possibly TRBD1 for D (6 bases). CDR3 length equals 9 residues. CDR1 MNHEY and CDR2 SVGAGI come from the germline V gene. The CDR3 sequence is CASGIEGVF. The CDR3 bases are TGTGCCAGCGGGATCGAGGGGGTCTTC.

The rearrangement links TRBV27 to TRBJ2-7; tentative D call: TRBD1 (5 bases). V lost 5 bases to trimming and J lost 3 bases, with 14 bases between them. CDR3 length: 14 amino acids. Per germline, CDR1 MNHEY and CDR2 SMNVEV (reference sequence). This CDR3 is CASSPTVPLYEQYF. Written as DNA, the CDR3 is TGTGCCAGCAGTCCGACAGTCCCTCTCTACGAGCAGTACTTC.

The chain couples TRBV5-5 to TRBJ1-1, with D perhaps matching TRBD1 (5 bases). Trimming cost V 7 bases and J 0 bases, with 16 bases left between them. The CDR3 consists of 15 residues. CDR1 is SGHKS and CDR2 is YYEKEE in the germline V gene (reference sequence). Written as DNA, the CDR3 is TGTGCCAGCGTCTTTGGGGCAACCATGAACACTGAAGCTTTCTTT. Its translation is CASVFGATMNTEAFF.

The CDR3, as DNA: TGTGCCAGCAGTTGGTGGAGGGACTACACCTTC. Encoded protein: CASSWWRDYTF. V and J are TRBV2 and TRBJ1-2; no definite D call. Per the germline V gene, CDR1 is SNHLY and CDR2 is FYNNEI. The CDR3 has 11 residues. Trimming shortened V by 5 bases and J by 10 bases, and 11 bases separated the two germline ends.

Note on this clone: The sample contains more than one DNA sequence encoding this CDR3. This chain uses TRBV7-3 with TRBJ2-1; TRBD2 matches at 14 bases. Germline loops: CDR1 SGHTA, CDR2 FQGTGA. The V segment lost 5 bases and the J segment 9 bases; nucleotides outside the gene matches: 3. The CDR3 length is 14 residues. CDR3 nucleotides: TGTGCCAGCAGCCTCGGGACTAGCGGGAGTGAGCAGTTCTTC. Amino acids: CASSLGTSGSEQFF.

The chain uses TRBV5-1 and TRBJ2-3, with TRBD2 matching over 13 bases. Per germline, CDR1 SGHRS and CDR2 YFSETQ. CDR3 length: 15 residues. The V gene end was trimmed by 4 bases and the J gene end by 6 bases; junction bases not matched to a gene: 5. CDR3 DNA sequence: TGCGCCAGCAGCGCGGGACTAGCGGGACCCGATACGCAGTATTTT. Residues: CASSAGLAGPDTQYF.

The chain has TRBV9 and TRBJ1-1; no definite D call. The CDR3 totals 14 residues. Per the germline V gene, CDR1 is SGDLS and CDR2 is YYNGEE. The V end lost 4 bases, the J end lost 0 bases, and 10 bases lay between the germline ends. The CDR3 DNA sequence: TGTGCCAGCAGCTTAACGAACTTGAACACTGAAGCTTTCTTT. Its translation is CASSLTNLNTEAFF. Complete variable domain (other parts from reference TRBV9 and TRBJ1-1): DSGVTQTPKHLITATGQRVTLRCSPRSGDLSVYWYQQSLDQGLQFLIQYYNGEERAKGNILERFSAQQFPDLHSELNLSSLELGDSALYFCASSLTNLNTEAFFGQGTRLTVV.

The chain couples TRBV14 to TRBJ2-2, with D hard to call. Trimming took 2 bases from V and 12 from J, leaving 13 bases between them. The CDR3 is 13 amino acids. Germline CDR1 SGHDN, CDR2 FVKESK. The DNA of the CDR3 is TGTGCCAGCAGCCAATACTTTGCGAGGCAGCTGTTTTTT. Its protein product is CASSQYFARQLFF.

This chain connects TRBV18 to TRBJ2-7; D possibly corresponds to TRBD1 (5 bases). V was pared by 4 bases and J by 6 bases, with 16 bases between. The CDR3 contains 14 residues. Germline assignment: CDR1 KGHSH and CDR2 LQKENI. This CDR3 is CASSQAQGIGEQYF. The CDR3 DNA follows: TGTGCCAGCTCACAGGCTCAGGGTATCGGCGAGCAGTACTTC.

The chain joins TRBV7-8 to TRBJ1-5, with a weak D call TRBD1 (5 bases). Trimming took off 3 bases at V and 0 bases at J, with 9 bases between the two ends. From germline, CDR1 is SGHVS and CDR2 FQNEAQ. The CDR3 runs 15 residues. The CDR3 spells CASSLGTGSNQPQHF. The CDR3 DNA is TGTGCCAGCAGCTTGGGGACGGGTAGCAATCAGCCCCAGCATTTT. Complete variable domain (other parts from reference TRBV7-8 and TRBJ1-5): GAGVSQSPRYKVAKRGQDVALRCDPISGHVSLFWYQQALGQGPEFLTYFQNEAQLDKSGLPSDRFFAERPEGSVSTLKIQRTQQEDSAVYLCASSLGTGSNQPQHFGDGTRLSIL.

The rearrangement joins TRBV6-6 to TRBJ2-1, with TRBD2 identical over 13 bases. The CDR3 has 16 amino acids. Germline-derived CDR1 and CDR2 are MNHNY and SVGAGI (reference sequence). Losses at the gene ends were 6 bases for V and 1 base for J; bases not matched to a gene: 3. For the CDR3, the DNA is TGTGCCAGCAGGGGACTAGCGGGAAGGTCCTACAATGAGCAGTTCTTC. This gives the protein CASRGLAGRSYNEQFF.

In the case of this clone: Other DNA variants within this sample encode the same CDR3. This sequence joins TRBV5-1 and TRBJ1-1, with TRBD1 as a possible D gene (6 bases). In germline, CDR1 is SGHRS, CDR2 YFSETQ. The CDR3 sequence is 14 residues long. Trimming pared 1 base from V and 1 base from J, leaving 8 bases between. CDR3 sequence (DNA): TGCGCCAGCAGCTTGTCAGGGGCGAACACTGAAGCTTTCTTT. It translates to CASSLSGANTEAFF.

The genes are TRBV18 and TRBJ2-7; 10 nucleotides match TRBD2. CDR3 length: 16 amino acids. Germline-derived CDR1 and CDR2 are KGHSH and LQKENI. The V and J ends lost 3 bases and 0 bases, in that order; junction bases with no gene match: 5. The CDR3 DNA follows: TGTGCCAGCTCACCGACGAGCGGGGGGGTCTCCTACGAGCAGTACTTC. Protein sequence: CASSPTSGGVSYEQYF.

The rearrangement joins TRBV27 to TRBJ1-5, with TRBD1 as a possible D gene (6 bases). The CDR3 totals 15 residues. V lost 2 bases and J 6 bases, leaving 14 bases between the germline ends. Per the germline V gene, CDR1 is MNHEY and CDR2 is SMNVEV (reference sequence). The CDR3 DNA reads as TGTGCCAGCAGTTTAAACAGGGTGGGCGGTCAGCCCCAGCATTTT. Amino acid sequence: CASSLNRVGGQPQHF.

This chain links TRBV7-2 with TRBJ1-1; a weak D match, TRBD1 (5 bases). Trimming cost V 7 bases and J 6 bases, with 15 bases left between them. The length of the CDR3 is 13 residues. CDR1 and CDR2 from the germline V gene are SGHTA and FQGNSA. CDR3 protein: CASTEGRESEAFF. CDR3 DNA sequence: TGTGCCAGCACTGAGGGGAGGGAATCTGAAGCTTTCTTT.

This rearrangement joins TRBV4-3 to TRBJ2-3; 7 nucleotides align to TRBD1. Germline trimming cut 3 bases from V and 2 bases from J; bases unmatched to any gene: 5. Germline loops: CDR1 LGHNA, CDR2 YSLEER. This CDR3 has 15 residues. The CDR3, as DNA: TGCGCCAGCAGCCATCGGAAGGGGGCCACAGATACGCAGTATTTT. This sequence encodes CASSHRKGATDTQYF.

A single count supports this clone. The V and J genes are TRBV11-2 and TRBJ2-4; tentative D call: TRBD1 (6 bases). The germline CDR1 and CDR2 sequences are SGHAT and FQNNGV. This CDR3 has 18 residues. Trimming cost V 2 bases and J 0 bases, with 17 bases left between them. As DNA, the CDR3 is TGTGCCAGCAGCTTAAGGACAGCACCCAAGTTAGCCAAAAACATTCAGTACTTC. Its protein is CASSLRTAPKLAKNIQYF.

The chain is built from TRBV7-2 and TRBJ2-1, with no clear D. Deletions cut 6 bases from V and 12 bases from J, with 12 bases between. The CDR3 sequence is 11 residues long. Germline-derived CDR1 and CDR2 are SGHTA and FQGNSA. In nucleotides, the CDR3 is TGTGCCAGCAGTCCCGCTAGGGTGCAGTTCTTC. It encodes CASSPARVQFF.

The rearrangement links TRBV7-9 to TRBJ2-5; tentatively, D is TRBD1 (5 bases). Germline V gene sequence: CDR1 SEHNR, CDR2 FQNEAQ (reference sequence). Between the trimmed V and J ends, which lost 5 bases and 1 base, there was a span of 14 bases. This CDR3 is 15 amino acids long. The CDR3 DNA sequence: TGTGCCAGCAGCCCAGGACCTGACAGCCAAGAGACCCAGTACTTC. This translates into CASSPGPDSQETQYF.

The rearrangement links TRBV6-5 to TRBJ1-6; no firm D call. Looked up from germline, CDR1 is MNHEY and CDR2 is SVGAGI. Trimming left V 8 bases short and J 5 bases short, with 10 bases between. This CDR3 is 13 amino acids long. The CDR3 nucleotides are TGTGCCAGCGGGCTCGGAAATAATTCACCCCTCCACTTT. Its protein product is CASGLGNNSPLHF.

CDR3 in DNA: TGTGCCAGCAGCCCGACAGCCTACAATGAGCAGTTCTTC. As protein: CASSPTAYNEQFF. This chain connects TRBV5-4 to TRBJ2-1; the D gene is possibly TRBD1 (5 bases). The CDR3 sequence is 13 residues long. V was pared by 4 bases and J by 2 bases, with 7 bases between. Looked up from germline, CDR1 is SGHNT and CDR2 is YYREEE (reference sequence).